This note documents a single T cell receptor (beta chain) sequence. The sample is drawn from a study of blood T cell repertoires in COVID-19. On the study more broadly: Spain, Italy and the United States supplied samples that represented acute and convalescent COVID-19. Sources were T cells, B-cell-depleted T cells, or PBMCs; the material itself was cDNA or gDNA.

The table came from immunoSEQ multiplex PCR; TCRdb's copy has only in-frame clones and leaves some out. The data hold some 200,000 clones, with roughly 84% observed a single time. This CDR3 is 18 amino acids long. Germline V CDR1 and CDR2: SGHAT, FQNNGV. The V gene lost 2 bases and the J gene lost 1 base, with 20 bases spanning the gap. The chain joins TRBV11-2 to TRBJ2-5; possibly TRBD2 for D (6 bases). The sequence was collected from a man aged 45-65 years who had recovered from COVID-19. Specimen: peripheral blood. The CDR3 nucleotides are TGTGCCAGCAGCTTAAATCTCGGCCCCGGGGGAGCCCAAGAGACCCAGTACTTC. Translating it yields CASSLNLGPGGAQETQYF.